This T cell receptor beta chain was sequenced for a study of CD8+ T cells in alopecia areata. The study's findings and limits: Among patients, TCR sharing was less clear than in mice, a difference possibly due in part to HLA diversity in the patient population.

This CDR3 is 14 amino acids long. V dropped 8 bases and J dropped 5 bases, with 18 bases sitting between them. The V gene's germline CDR1 is SGHAT and CDR2 FQNNGV. The treatment was: oral pan-JAK inhibitor, 5-10 mg twice daily. With regard to this clone: Antigen specificity is unknown.

It was cDNA, reverse transcribed from extracted RNA, that served as the sequencing template. The assay was immunoSEQ multiplex PCR, and TCRdb's table has in-frame clones only and misses some. The sample includes roughly 180,000 clones, around 51% of them seen just once. The specimen comprised CD8+ T cells sorted from blood, sampled around week 54, from a patient treated with tofacitinib. This TCR derives from a human donor with alopecia areata. V usage is TRBV11-2 and J usage is TRBJ2-5; D is unresolved. CDR3 in DNA: TGTGCCAGCGCCACCCAACGGTTTTTGGAGACCCAGTACTTC. It translates to CASATQRFLETQYF.